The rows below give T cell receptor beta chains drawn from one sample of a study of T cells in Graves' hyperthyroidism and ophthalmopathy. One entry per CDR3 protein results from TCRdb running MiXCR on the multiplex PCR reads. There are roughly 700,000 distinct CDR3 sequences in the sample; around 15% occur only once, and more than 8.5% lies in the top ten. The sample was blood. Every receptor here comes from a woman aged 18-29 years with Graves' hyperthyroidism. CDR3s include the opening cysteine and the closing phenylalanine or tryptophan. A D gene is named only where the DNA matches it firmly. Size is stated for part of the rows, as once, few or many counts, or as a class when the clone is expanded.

CASLRSSGANVLTF,TGTGCCAGCTTACGGAGCTCTGGGGCCAACGTCCTGACTTTC,.,TRBV5-5,.,TRBJ2-6
CASSQGRLDNNEQFF,TGCGCCAGCAGCCAAGGACGACTGGATAACAATGAGCAGTTCTTC,.,TRBV4-1,few,TRBJ2-1
CASSGTSLVQYF,TGTGCCAGCAGCGGGACTAGTTTGGTGCAGTACTTC,TRBD2,TRBV9,.,TRBJ2-7
CASSEGRVPGRNYGYTF,TGTGCCAGCAGCGAGGGTAGGGTTCCGGGGAGAAACTATGGCTACACCTTC,.,TRBV7-8,few,TRBJ1-2
CASSPTTGSNYGYTF,TGTGCCAGCAGTCCAACTACAGGGTCTAACTATGGCTACACCTTC,.,TRBV12-3/TRBV12-4,many,TRBJ1-2
CASRLAGEGTQYF,TGTGCCAGCAGACTAGCGGGAGAGGGTACGCAGTATTTT,TRBD2,TRBV12-3/TRBV12-4,many,TRBJ2-3
CRAREISTDTQYF,TGCAGAGCCCGGGAGATTAGCACAGATACGCAGTATTTT,.,TRBV20-1,many,TRBJ2-3
CSASEGEQYF,TGCAGCGCCTCGGAGGGGGAGCAGTACTTC,.,TRBV29-1,many,TRBJ2-7
CASSSPGLAGGYEQYF,TGTGCCAGCAGTTCCCCGGGACTAGCGGGGGGCTACGAGCAGTACTTC,TRBD2,TRBV6-1,many,TRBJ2-7
CASAEGGSYEQFF,TGCGCCAGCGCCGAAGGGGGTTCCTACGAGCAGTTCTTC,.,TRBV5-1,once,TRBJ2-1
CASSSLRAMTSGTNYEQYF,TGTGCCAGCAGTTCCCTTAGGGCCATGACTAGCGGGACTAACTACGAGCAGTACTTC,TRBD2,TRBV12-3/TRBV12-4,.,TRBJ2-7
CASSFLQSAPTGELFF,TGTGCCAGCAGCTTCTTACAGAGCGCTCCCACCGGGGAGCTGTTTTTT,.,TRBV5-6,.,TRBJ2-2
CASSLLAENTEAFF,TGTGCCAGCAGCCTCCTCGCAGAGAACACTGAAGCTTTCTTT,.,TRBV9,few,TRBJ1-1
CSVEVQGIGELFF,TGCAGCGTTGAAGTACAGGGTATCGGGGAGCTGTTTTTT,.,TRBV29-1,.,TRBJ2-2
CSARPGAAYEQYF,TGCAGTGCTAGACCCGGGGCCGCCTACGAGCAGTACTTC,.,TRBV20-1,many,TRBJ2-7
CASTGAGQSNQPQHF,TGTGCCAGTACCGGCGCTGGCCAAAGCAATCAGCCCCAGCATTTT,.,TRBV2,many,TRBJ1-5
CASQIFRYEQYF,TGTGCCAGCCAAATTTTCCGTTACGAGCAGTACTTC,.,TRBV2,.,TRBJ2-7
CASSFGSSSYEQYF,TGTGCCAGCAGCTTTGGATCTAGCTCCTACGAGCAGTACTTC,.,TRBV7-3,many,TRBJ2-7
CASSGTGDTHHYEQYF,TGCGCCAGCAGTGGGACAGGCGATACGCACCACTACGAGCAGTACTTC,TRBD1,TRBV4-3,many,TRBJ2-7
CASGFVTNTGELFF,TGTGCCAGCGGGTTCGTAACGAACACCGGGGAGCTGTTTTTT,.,TRBV12-3/TRBV12-4,many,TRBJ2-2
CASSPGGRLYGGYTF,TGTGCCAGCAGCCCCGGGGGCAGGCTTTACGGCGGCTACACCTTC,.,TRBV5-6,.,TRBJ1-2
CASSPMGGQNTEAFF,TGTGCCAGCTCACCGATGGGAGGCCAGAACACTGAAGCTTTCTTT,.,TRBV18,many,TRBJ1-1
CASSLAGGVYEQYF,TGCGCCAGCAGCTTGGCCGGCGGGGTTTACGAGCAGTACTTC,.,TRBV5-1,.,TRBJ2-7
CASSGRWTVASYEQYF,TGTGCCAGCAGTGGCCGTTGGACTGTTGCTTCCTACGAGCAGTACTTC,.,TRBV12-3/TRBV12-4,few,TRBJ2-7
CASSQDGQAGYGYTF,TGTGCCAGCAGCCAAGACGGACAGGCCGGCTATGGCTACACCTTC,TRBD1,TRBV14,.,TRBJ1-2
CASSLWLAGANEQFF,TGTGCCAGCAGTTTGTGGCTAGCGGGAGCAAATGAGCAGTTCTTC,TRBD2,TRBV12-3/TRBV12-4,many,TRBJ2-1
CASSPNEGRSNTDTQYF,TGTGCCAGCAGCCCCAATGAGGGGCGGAGCAACACAGATACGCAGTATTTT,.,TRBV3-1,.,TRBJ2-3
CASSLEGPGLWTEAFF,TGTGCCAGCAGCTTAGAAGGGCCAGGGCTTTGGACTGAAGCTTTCTTT,.,TRBV7-9,many,TRBJ1-1
CASSQLSLGGSYNEQFF,TGTGCCAGCAGCCAATTGTCTCTAGGAGGATCCTACAATGAGCAGTTCTTC,.,TRBV3-1,many,TRBJ2-1
CSLAGGGGKNIQYF,TGCAGTTTAGCGGGAGGGGGCGGCAAAAACATTCAGTACTTC,TRBD2,TRBV20-1,few,TRBJ2-4
CASSLDRVNGYTF,TGTGCCAGCAGTTTAGACAGGGTAAATGGCTACACCTTC,TRBD1,TRBV13,many,TRBJ1-2
CSARPGTLDNEQFF,TGCAGTGCTAGGCCCGGGACTTTGGACAATGAGCAGTTCTTC,.,TRBV20-1,many,TRBJ2-1